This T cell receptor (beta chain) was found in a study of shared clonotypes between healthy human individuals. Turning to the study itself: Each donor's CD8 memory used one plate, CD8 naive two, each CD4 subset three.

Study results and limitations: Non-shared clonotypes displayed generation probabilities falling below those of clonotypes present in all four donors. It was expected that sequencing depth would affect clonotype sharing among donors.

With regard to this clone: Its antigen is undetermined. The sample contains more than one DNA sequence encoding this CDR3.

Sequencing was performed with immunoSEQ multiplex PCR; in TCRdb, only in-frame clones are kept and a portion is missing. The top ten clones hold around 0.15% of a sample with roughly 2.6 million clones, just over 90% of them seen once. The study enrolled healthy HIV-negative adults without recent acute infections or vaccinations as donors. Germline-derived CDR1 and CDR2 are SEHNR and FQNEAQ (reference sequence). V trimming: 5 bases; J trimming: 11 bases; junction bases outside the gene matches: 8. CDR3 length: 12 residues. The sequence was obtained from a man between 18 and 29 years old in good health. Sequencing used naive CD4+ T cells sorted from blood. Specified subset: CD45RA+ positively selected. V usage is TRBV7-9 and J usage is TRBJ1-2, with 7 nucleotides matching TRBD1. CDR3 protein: CASSPRQGGYTF. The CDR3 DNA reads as TGTGCCAGCAGCCCCCGACAGGGCGGTTACACCTTC. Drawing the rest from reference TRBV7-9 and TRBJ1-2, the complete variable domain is DTGVSQNPRHKITKRGQNVTFRCDPISEHNRLYWYRQTLGQGPEFLTYFQNEAQLEKSRLLSDRFSAERPKGSFSTLEIQRTEQGDSAMYLCASSPRQGGYTFGSGTRLTVV.